This paragraph covers one T cell receptor (beta chain) sequence. The clone's antigen remains unknown. No much larger clonotype is one base removed from it; base qualities were not supplied. This record comes from a study of cytomegalovirus exposure and HLA in healthy donors (dated by TCRdb to between 2016 and 2019). For context, the study as a whole: In an earlier analysis of 587 of the donors, 250 to 350 Gb of sequence data and 90 million to 120 million unique TCR beta sequences from about 179 million T cells were reported. Alongside the repertoire data, information on donor age, sex, ethnicity and CMV serostatus was compiled. Across about 370 genotyped donors of the cohort, an average of approximately 220,000 unique TCR beta nucleotide sequences per donor were sequenced, and around 20% of those sequences were non-productive. HLA typing covered class I and class II loci at four-digit resolution. The T cell repertoires of around 730 subjects were profiled by immunosequencing and related to cytomegalovirus serostatus. Every discovery cohort repertoire had been produced on one sequencing platform. The number of donors typed differed by locus, with about 629-640 for A, B, C, DRB1 and DQB1, around 500 for DQA1, 606 for DPA1, and under 490 for DPB1. Along with the approximately 600-subject first cohort, a separate validation cohort of 120 different subjects was used. Roughly 300 gigabases of sequencing data and tens of millions of unique TCR sequences were included in an early release covering about 700 HLA-typed donors. Four or five DR-DQ haplotypes were treated as single units for association and clustering because of strong linkage in the cohort. In the later analysis, no new phenotypic data were used to find candidate immune exposures; instead, reliance was placed on TCR beta sequences and their occurrence across donors. The aim of the study was to test whether cataloging public T cell receptors could identify signatures of past pathogen exposure. To decide whether each TCR beta V gene segment behaved as functional or pseudogenic, an earlier analysis of some 570 of the donors relied on high-throughput TCR beta sequencing. A later genetic analysis took genome-wide SNP genotypes for about 65% of the roughly 670 donors and used that subset as a discovery cohort. In a later analysis, previously published TCR beta repertoires from roughly 710 donors were re-analyzed and high-resolution HLA genotyping was added so that TCR occurrence patterns could be studied. To predict cytomegalovirus infection status, the study combined high-throughput TCR immunosequencing, statistical association of individual TCRs with disease status, and machine learning. Of the roughly 400 genotyped donors, 81% were placed in the genetic ancestry cluster associated with self-reported Caucasian donors. Summary of the overall study and its limitations: The study listed approximately 150 TCR beta chains as associated with cytomegalovirus. In a later analysis, several top co-occurrence clusters were reported to appear linked to parvovirus B19, influenza, CMV and Epstein-Barr virus. Because counts were too low, about 18 rarely observed V segments, including chromosome 9 orphons, were left out of the earlier analysis of 587 of the donors. The classifier was reported to diagnose cytomegalovirus status with high specificity and sensitivity in both the original cohort and the validation cohort. Roughly uniform sequencing depth across donors was assumed in presence/absence analyses, although this assumption may not hold. Some IMGT-functional V segments, including TRBV6-2 and TRBV6-3, could not be distinguished by the 87-base-pair reads and were therefore excluded. A cluster of highly shared sequence variants was judged likely to be a technical artifact of the sequencing pipeline. It was suggested by the authors that the approach could potentially be generalized to other disease states and immunological phenotypes. In a later analysis, TCR association rates were found to vary across HLA loci, with the most associated TCRs seen for DRB1 alleles and the fewest for HLA-C alleles. In a later analysis, most CMV-associated TCR beta chains were found to appear HLA-restricted, with HLA associations seemingly driven largely by CMV exposure. In a later analysis, HLA-associated TCR beta chains were found to be more clonally expanded and to have lower generation probabilities than equally common non-associated chains. Three of the identified cytomegalovirus-associated TCR beta chains were confirmed in vitro to be specific for cytomegalovirus antigens. An association between a missense DCLRE1C variant and V-gene and J-gene trimming of TCR beta chains was found in a later genetic analysis and replicated in an independent cohort. A further reported finding was that TCR beta sequences accurately predicted the HLA-A and HLA-B alleles for most subjects in the first cohort. An earlier analysis of approximately 540 of the donors showed that most TCR beta V segments appeared in productive rearrangements either about 90% or about 30% of the time, which broadly matched IMGT annotations. While some public TCRs were present in many individuals, most TCR sequences turned up only very rarely across donors. In this cohort, only TCR beta chains were sequenced, and detectable features were limited by the absence of alpha or paired-chain data. Because HLA typing was missing for some donors at each locus, association tests included only the typed subset. Strong co-occurrence of HLA alleles, especially DR and DQ, made assigning TCR associations to individual alleles difficult. CMV serostatus was the only immune exposure information available for the cohort. Compared with the 666-donor mean, donors in an Asian-associated ancestry cluster had fewer N-insertions in productive TCRs, according to a later genetic analysis. Correlated functional status among segregating V segments might be attributable to linkage disequilibrium, but an unknown experimental factor could not be ruled out. At a false discovery rate of 0.05, a later analysis linked 15,000 to 20,000 TCR beta sequences to specific HLA alleles.

The cohort was made up of around 720 healthy bone marrow donors. At the time of sampling, every cohort member was nominally healthy, though immune exposures that went unrecorded were likely present. The donor was CMV seropositive and was included in the group of about 290 seropositive cohort members. Each donor provided a peripheral blood sample, and peripheral blood mononuclear cells were used for TCR beta sequencing. Genomic DNA was extracted from the blood cell samples with the Qiagen DNeasy Blood Extraction Kit. CDR3 length: 15 amino acids, cysteine to phenylalanine. Kept here is only the CDR3 DNA, which spans 45 bases and is read in frame from base 1. V is clipped by 0 bases and J by 7 bases, and the sequence between their germline boundaries is 13 bases long. CDR1 MGHRA and CDR2 YSYEKL are derived from the germline V gene. The method behind the library was the immunoSEQ multiplex PCR assay. A mixture of 60 forward primers for TCR Vbeta segments and 13 reverse primers for TCR Jbeta segments was used in the multiplex PCR. A multiplex PCR assay on genomic DNA amplified the CDR3 region of rearranged TCR beta genes. The Illumina HiSeq System was used to sequence the amplified TCR beta libraries as 87-base-pair reads. As for the original processing: Across the 500 to 750 repertoires, a later analysis counted roughly 77 million unique TCR beta chains, around 11 million of which were shared by at least two donors. To remove PCR and sequencing errors, raw reads were error-corrected and collapsed into unique sequences using a nearest-neighbor algorithm that merged closely related sequences. Alignment of CDR3 sequences to IMGT reference sequences was used to assign V, D and J gene segments. For a sequence to be retained, at least a six-nucleotide match to both a V gene segment and a J gene segment was required. Rearrangements were called productive when the CDR3 lacked stop codons and stayed in frame with V and J; all others were non-productive. CDR3 was defined according to IMGT convention as the region running from the second conserved V-encoded cysteine to the conserved J-encoded phenylalanine. The earlier analysis of some 580 of the donors excluded any sequence lacking an unambiguous match to a single V gene segment. In an earlier analysis of about 590 of the donors, a V segment was called functional when productive rearrangements were above 56.7%, and segregating when the standard deviation between donors exceeded 5%. A statistical classification framework was developed to diagnose cytomegalovirus status using the catalog of TCR beta chain sequences. A later analysis assigned V and J genes by comparing TCR nucleotide sequences with IMGT/GENE-DB human TR gene sequences. The TCRdist pipeline was used in a later analysis to assign CDR3 sequences and most-parsimonious VDJ recombination scenarios. In a later analysis, every TCR beta chain was defined by the combination of its CDR3 amino acid sequence and its V-gene family, and reads without a unique V-gene family were dropped. In a later analysis, several hundred highly shared, low-generation-probability nucleotide sequences were removed to address suspected cross-contamination and a sequencing artifact. In a later analysis, a clonal expansion index for each public chain was calculated from normalized within-repertoire ranks of inferred template counts. In a later analysis, generation probabilities were computed using a VDJ recombination model fitted to out-of-frame rearrangements, and the results were checked against IGoR. In a later analysis, TCR-TCR, TCR-HLA and TCR-CMV co-occurrence was scored with hypergeometric tests, and a repertoire-size bias correction was applied to TCR pairs. In a later analysis, false discovery rates were estimated by permuting HLA or CMV assignments 20 times. In a later analysis, co-occurring TCRs were grouped using DBSCAN, and TCRdist sequence similarity was added for clustering within HLA-allele-positive subsets. For co-occurrence clustering, repertoires with fewer than 30,000 or more than 120,000 public chains were excluded, along with a handful of repertoires with anomalous nucleotide sharing. The source is immuneACCESS, and TCRdb retained only in-frame sequences with V and J called. Part of the clones is not carried over; for the studies checked, unresolved V genes explain less than half of this, and the remainder is unexplained. The V and J calls and clone size were taken over from that table, and D and trimming were inferred from the DNA. The sample yields 150,000 to 200,000 clones; about 72% were counted once. The ten largest clones represent 2% to 2.5% of the sample.

The chain is assembled from TRBV4-1 and TRBJ1-5; TRBD1 might be the D gene, on 5 matching bases. This clonotype originated in a man aged 45-60 years in good health and CMV-seropositive. The sequencing sample was made of PBMCs. The DNA is as follows: TGCGCCAGCAGCCAAGACCCGGGGGGGTACCAGCCCCAGCATTTT. Its protein is CASSQDPGGYQPQHF.